These 32 T cell receptor beta chains were sequenced from one sample in a study of cytomegalovirus exposure and HLA in healthy donors. Researchers ran the PCR with 60 Vbeta and 13 Jbeta primers. Clones were read by immunoSEQ multiplex PCR, and TCRdb kept only the in-frame ones, dropping some. Of about 210,000 clones listed, 75% to 80% are singletons. Sample: PBMCs. The receptors were sampled from a young woman in good health and CMV-seropositive.

J is TRBJ1-1 and V is TRBV27; possibly TRBD1 for D (6 bases). The V gene lost 6 bases and the J gene lost 6 bases, with 14 bases spanning the gap. The CDR3 length is 13 residues. Per germline, CDR1 MNHEY and CDR2 SMNVEV (reference sequence). The CDR3 is CASSRGGIAEAFF. CDR3 in DNA: TGTGCCAGCAGCCGAGGGGGTATAGCTGAAGCTTTCTTT.

The chain has TRBV30 and TRBJ2-7; possible D gene TRBD1, 5 bases. The CDR3 totals 14 residues. The V gene lost 0 bases and the J gene lost 6 bases, with 15 bases spanning the gap. CDR1 is GTSNPN and CDR2 is SVGIG in the germline V gene (reference sequence). This CDR3 reads CAWSVSGLLAEQYF. DNA for the CDR3: TGTGCCTGGAGTGTCTCAGGGCTTTTGGCCGAGCAGTACTTC.

The V gene is TRBV28, the J gene TRBJ1-1; D unresolved. The germline V gene encodes CDR1 MDHEN and CDR2 SYDVKM. With 11 bases removed from V and 0 bases from J, the gap between germline ends came to 13 bases. The CDR3 contains 13 residues. The CDR3 sequence is CASSDSMNTEAFF. DNA of the CDR3: TGTGCCTCGTCGGACTCAATGAACACTGAAGCTTTCTTT.

V usage is TRBV30 and J usage is TRBJ2-5; 7 bases align to TRBD2. CDR3 length equals 14 residues. The V gene end was trimmed by 1 base and the J gene end by 4 bases; junction bases not matched to a gene: 6. Germline CDR1 GTSNPN, CDR2 SVGIG (reference sequence). The CDR3 region is CAWSAPGGRETQYF. The CDR3 nucleotides are TGTGCCTGGAGTGCCCCCGGGGGGAGAGAGACCCAGTACTTC.

The V and J genes are TRBV7-9 and TRBJ1-1; a possible D gene is TRBD1 (5 bases). Trimming took 8 bases from V and 3 from J, leaving 16 bases between them. CDR1 and CDR2 (germline): SEHNR, FQNEAQ (reference sequence). The CDR3 covers 14 residues. CDR3 bases: TGTGCCAGCTCCTGGGGCTTGGTGGACACTGAAGCTTTCTTT. Protein product: CASSWGLVDTEAFF.

The chain carries TRBV2 and TRBJ2-7, with D perhaps TRBD2 (6 bases). CDR3 length: 13 residues. V was cut by 6 bases and J by 3 bases, with 12 bases left in between. Germline CDR1 and CDR2: SNHLY and FYNNEI. CDR3 sequence (DNA): TGTGCCAGCAGGGCGCGGGACTTCTACGAGCAGTACTTC. It is translated as CASRARDFYEQYF.

The chain carries TRBV29-1 and TRBJ1-2; 8 bases map to TRBD1. The germline V gene encodes CDR1 SQVTM and CDR2 ANQGSEA. Germline trimming cut 0 bases from V and 4 bases from J; bases unmatched to any gene: 4. CDR3 size: 14 residues. The chain's CDR3 is CSVEEQGGAYGYTF. CDR3 nucleotides: TGCAGCGTTGAAGAACAGGGGGGTGCCTATGGCTACACCTTC.

The rearrangement joins TRBV11-2 to TRBJ1-2, with D possibly being TRBD1 (5 bases). CDR1 and CDR2 (germline): SGHAT, FQNNGV. The CDR3 loop spans 16 amino acids. V was trimmed by 1 base and J by 3 bases, leaving 15 bases between them. The CDR3: CASSLVAGKGDYGYTF. The CDR3 coding sequence is TGTGCCAGCAGCTTAGTCGCAGGAAAAGGGGACTATGGCTACACCTTC.

The chain employs TRBV28 and TRBJ2-7, with a weak D call TRBD1 (5 bases). Trimming left V 4 bases short and J 7 bases short, with 26 bases between. Germline CDR1 MDHEN, CDR2 SYDVKM. The CDR3 loop spans 17 amino acids. The chain's CDR3 is CASSYRLLRQPDLEQYF. For the CDR3, the DNA is TGTGCCAGCAGTTATCGTTTACTGCGACAGCCTGACCTAGAGCAGTACTTC.

This clone was detected only a few times. V usage is TRBV12-5 and J usage is TRBJ1-1; D not certain. The V end lost 5 bases, the J end lost 9 bases, and 10 bases lay between the germline ends. Germline lookup yields CDR1 LGHNT and CDR2 FRNRAP. The CDR3 has 11 amino acids. The CDR3 bases are TGTGCTAGTGGTCCCCTACCCCAAGCTTTCTTT. It codes for CASGPLPQAFF.

The chain links TRBV5-6 to TRBJ2-1, with 8 bases identical to TRBD2. Germline assignment: CDR1 SGHDT and CDR2 YYEEEE. This CDR3 contains 15 residues. Germline trimming cut 0 bases from V and 10 bases from J; bases unmatched to any gene: 9. The CDR3 here is CASSLVGLGMVEQFF. The CDR3 DNA is TGTGCCAGCAGCTTGGTGGGACTAGGTATGGTAGAGCAGTTCTTC.

This rearrangement joins TRBV5-1 to TRBJ2-3; possibly TRBD1 for D (6 bases). Trimming removed 4 bases from V and 3 bases from J, with 9 bases in between. Germline lookup yields CDR1 SGHRS and CDR2 YFSETQ. The CDR3 covers 13 residues. CDR3 sequence (DNA): TGCGCCAGCAGCAGAACAGGGACAGATACGCAGTATTTT. This encodes CASSRTGTDTQYF. Full variable domain (remainder filled in from reference TRBV5-1 and TRBJ2-3): KAGVTQTPRYLIKTRGQQVTLSCSPISGHRSVSWYQQTPGQGLQFLFEYFSETQRNKGNFPGRFSGRQFSNSRSEMNVSTLELGDSALYLCASSRTGTDTQYFGPGTRLTVL.

The chain links TRBV28 to TRBJ2-7, with TRBD2 matching over 8 bases. CDR3 size: 15 residues. Germline V gene sequence: CDR1 MDHEN, CDR2 SYDVKM. Unmatched junction bases numbered 6, after V lost 2 bases and J lost 3 bases. The CDR3 loop reads CASSLVGSGGYEQYF. The CDR3 DNA reads as TGTGCCAGCAGTTTAGTGGGCAGCGGGGGCTACGAGCAGTACTTC.

This clone was picked up a small number of times. V usage is TRBV7-9 and J usage is TRBJ2-1, with D tentatively TRBD2 (7 bases). V shed 4 bases and J shed 8 bases, with 12 bases lying between them. CDR3 length: 13 amino acids. The germline V gene has CDR1 SEHNR and CDR2 FQNEAQ (reference sequence). CDR3 loop: CASSWRGGDEQFF. The CDR3 region has the DNA TGTGCCAGCAGCTGGAGGGGGGGGGATGAGCAGTTCTTC.

This chain uses TRBV6-5 with TRBJ2-3; 7 nucleotides align to TRBD2. Per the germline V gene, CDR1 is MNHEY and CDR2 is SVGAGI. J was trimmed by 6 bases and V by 0 bases; bases with no gene match: 3. The CDR3 contains 14 residues. The CDR3 here is CASSYSSGEDTQYF. CDR3 sequence (DNA): TGTGCCAGCAGTTACTCGAGCGGGGAGGATACGCAGTATTTT.

The rearrangement joins TRBV5-1 to TRBJ2-2; 10 bases agree with TRBD1. The ends lost 4 bases at V and 2 bases at J; junction bases unmatched: 8. The CDR3 sequence is 17 residues long. In germline, CDR1 is SGHRS, CDR2 YFSETQ. In DNA form, the CDR3 reads TGCGCCAGCAGCCCGTACAGACAGGGGGCCAACACCGGGGAGCTGTTTTTT. Translating it yields CASSPYRQGANTGELFF.

The chain joins TRBV4-1 to TRBJ2-3; 9 nucleotides align to TRBD2. Germline V gene sequence: CDR1 MGHRA, CDR2 YSYEKL. Losses at the gene ends were 3 bases for V and 3 bases for J; bases not matched to a gene: 4. The CDR3 is made up of 15 amino acids. The CDR3 nucleotides read TGCGCCAGCAGCCAGCGGGGGGGCCAGACAGATACGCAGTATTTT. It codes for CASSQRGGQTDTQYF.

This chain links TRBV19 with TRBJ1-2; D may be TRBD1 (5 bases). The V end lost 0 bases, the J end lost 5 bases, and 16 bases lay between the germline ends. This CDR3 comprises 16 residues. Germline CDR1 LNHDA, CDR2 SQIVND (reference sequence). CDR3 nucleotide sequence: TGTGCCAGTAGTATAGATCGGCGGGGGAGCGGGTATGGCTACACCTTC. It specifies CASSIDRRGSGYGYTF.

This clone has a single count. Here the CDR3 DNA reads TGTGCCACCAGCAGAGATGGGATAGCGGGAGATACGCAGTATTTT. Encoded protein: CATSRDGIAGDTQYF. This chain connects TRBV15 to TRBJ2-3; 7 nucleotides match TRBD2. The length of the CDR3 is 15 residues. V was pared by 0 bases and J by 5 bases, with 5 bases of the junction left unmatched. The germline V gene encodes CDR1 LNHNV and CDR2 YYDKDF (reference sequence).

The gene calls are TRBV28 and TRBJ2-6; weak D call: TRBD1 (6 bases). This CDR3 is 15 amino acids long. V lost 7 bases, J lost 4 bases, and 14 bases lay in between. CDR1 and CDR2 (germline): MDHEN, SYDVKM. The CDR3 region has the DNA TGTGCCAGCAACCCCAGGGGTGCCGGGGCCAACGTCCTGACTTTC. Residues: CASNPRGAGANVLTF.

V usage is TRBV19 and J usage is TRBJ2-7; TRBD1 matches 11 bases. The CDR3 has 15 amino acids. V shed 5 bases, J shed 1 base, and the junction held 4 bases outside the gene matches. Germline CDR1 is LNHDA and CDR2 is SQIVND (reference sequence). The CDR3 region is CASSAGTGGSYEQYF. CDR3 DNA: TGTGCCAGTAGTGCCGGGACAGGGGGATCCTACGAGCAGTACTTC.

This chain joins TRBV5-1 and TRBJ2-3; 11 bases are shared with TRBD2. CDR1 is SGHRS, CDR2 YFSETQ, per germline. With 5 bases clipped from V and 6 bases from J, the junction kept 11 bases outside the gene matches. The CDR3 contains 16 residues. The CDR3 spells CASRLAGATMADTQYF. For the CDR3, the DNA is TGCGCCAGCAGACTAGCGGGAGCAACGATGGCCGATACGCAGTATTTT.

The chain recombines TRBV4-1 with TRBJ2-2; TRBD1 aligns across 8 bases. The CDR3 spans 16 residues. Trimming took 0 bases from V and 5 from J; bases not matched to a gene: 5. CDR1 MGHRA and CDR2 YSYEKL come from the germline V gene. The CDR3 sequence is CASSQDRTGSTGELFF. The DNA of the CDR3 is TGCGCCAGCAGCCAAGACAGGACAGGGAGTACCGGGGAGCTGTTTTTT.

In this sample, this clone turned up once. This chain connects TRBV14 to TRBJ2-7; 8 positions match TRBD2. CDR1 and CDR2 from the germline V gene are SGHDN and FVKESK. V was pared by 6 bases and J by 3 bases, with 7 bases of the junction left unmatched. The CDR3 has 14 amino acids. CDR3 nucleotide sequence: TGTGCCAGCAGTTTCGGACTAGCCCGCTACGAGCAGTACTTC. Amino acids: CASSFGLARYEQYF.

The CDR3 loop reads CASSQEAGGIYEQYF. The CDR3 DNA sequence: TGTGCCAGCAGCCAAGAGGCGGGGGGCATTTACGAGCAGTACTTC. The rearrangement joins TRBV4-2 to TRBJ2-7; 8 positions match TRBD2. CDR1 LGHNA and CDR2 YNFKEQ come from the germline V gene. J gave up 4 bases and V 0 bases, and 5 bases lay outside the gene matches. This CDR3 comprises 15 residues.

The chain combines TRBV19 with TRBJ1-1; D unclear. Germline CDR1 reads LNHDA; CDR2 reads SQIVND (reference sequence). Trimming took off 0 bases at V and 1 base at J, with 9 bases between the two ends. The length of the CDR3 is 15 residues. Here the CDR3 reads CASSIEGAKNTEAFF. CDR3 DNA: TGTGCCAGTAGTATAGAAGGAGCCAAGAACACTGAAGCTTTCTTT.

This chain uses TRBV6-1 with TRBJ1-2; D might be TRBD1 (6 bases). Germline CDR1 is MNHNS and CDR2 is SASEGT. This CDR3 is built from 14 residues. V was pared by 3 bases and J by 5 bases, with 13 bases between. The CDR3 loop reads CASSEGHTRYGYTF. DNA of the CDR3: TGTGCCAGCAGTGAGGGACACACGAGATATGGCTACACCTTC.

This clone was seen more than once but under ten times. The rearrangement uses TRBV7-2 and TRBJ2-1; D is possibly TRBD1 (5 bases). There are 14 residues in the CDR3. V dropped 6 bases and J dropped 5 bases, with 14 bases sitting between them. Germline-derived CDR1 and CDR2 are SGHTA and FQGNSA. This CDR3 is CASRVGPEDNEQFF. The CDR3 DNA reads as TGTGCCAGCAGAGTGGGGCCCGAGGACAATGAGCAGTTCTTC. The full variable domain, rest sourced from reference TRBV7-2 and TRBJ2-1, is GAGVSQSPSNKVTEKGKDVELRCDPISGHTALYWYRQSLGQGLEFLIYFQGNSAPDKSGLPSDRFSAERTGGSVSTLTIQRTQQEDSAVYLCASRVGPEDNEQFFGPGTRLTVL.

The V call is TRBV4-2, the J call TRBJ1-2, with 8 bases that match TRBD1. The V gene end was trimmed by 2 bases and the J gene end by 1 base; junction bases not matched to a gene: 12. Germline V gene data show CDR1 as LGHNA and CDR2 as YNFKEQ. This CDR3 has 18 amino acids. CDR3 protein: CASSQTGTGLNFNYGYTF. The CDR3 nucleotides are TGTGCCAGCAGCCAAACCGGGACAGGCCTTAATTTTAACTATGGCTACACCTTC.

The rearrangement uses TRBV30 and TRBJ2-3; D remains unclear. The V gene's germline CDR1 is GTSNPN and CDR2 SVGIG (reference sequence). V gave up 0 bases and J gave up 0 bases, with 10 bases separating them. The CDR3 covers 15 residues. The CDR3 loop is CAWSVPGESTDTQYF. DNA for the CDR3: TGTGCCTGGAGTGTACCCGGAGAAAGCACAGATACGCAGTATTTT. The complete variable domain, with remaining parts taken from reference TRBV30 and TRBJ2-3, reads SQTIHQWPATLVQPVGSPLSLECTVEGTSNPNLYWYRQAAGRGLQLLFYSVGIGQISSEVPQNLSASRPQDRQFILSSKKLLLSDSGFYLCAWSVPGESTDTQYFGPGTRLTVL.

The V call is TRBV30, the J call TRBJ1-6, with D unclear. The ends were cut back, 4 bases at V and 7 bases at J, with 14 bases in the middle. Germline CDR1 reads GTSNPN; CDR2 reads SVGIG (reference sequence). The CDR3 consists of 14 residues. The CDR3: CAWTVGSRNSPLHF. The CDR3 coding sequence is TGTGCCTGGACGGTGGGGAGTCGGAATTCACCCCTCCACTTT. The full variable domain, completed using reference TRBV30 and TRBJ1-6, is SQTIHQWPATLVQPVGSPLSLECTVEGTSNPNLYWYRQAAGRGLQLLFYSVGIGQISSEVPQNLSASRPQDRQFILSSKKLLLSDSGFYLCAWTVGSRNSPLHFGNGTRLTVT.

The rearrangement uses TRBV11-2 and TRBJ2-3, with 8 bases aligning to TRBD2. Germline values: CDR1 SGHAT, CDR2 FQNNGV. This CDR3 has 16 residues. V was clipped by 1 base and J by 3 bases; unmatched bases: 6. The CDR3 DNA sequence: TGTGCCAGCAGCTTAGCCGGGGGGGCGAGGACAGATACGCAGTATTTT. Its protein product is CASSLAGGARTDTQYF.